A selection of T cell receptor beta chains follows, all from one sample in a study of T cell changes during pregnancy in multiple sclerosis. This table comes from immunoSEQ multiplex PCR, and its TCRdb copy is limited to in-frame clones, with some not included. This table has approximately 100,000 clones, about nine tenths appearing once. This sample comprised peripheral blood, obtained after pregnancy. The receptors shown here come from a female donor with multiple sclerosis, enrolled in a pregnancy study. CDR3s leave out the opening cysteine and the closing phenylalanine or tryptophan. Fields, in order: J gene, V gene, CDR3 protein.

TRBJ1-1 TRBV7-9 ASSGPGDPTTEAF
TRBJ2-5 TRBV2 ASSVYLAGQETQY
TRBJ1-5 TRBV11-2 ASSLGATANQPQH
TRBJ2-5 TRBV4-1 ASSDGTGWGETQY
TRBJ2-7 TRBV6-1 ASSDLAGAVYEQY
TRBJ1-5 TRBV6-4 ASSETASNQPQH
TRBJ2-3 TRBV5-1 ASSPDGGSSTDTQY
TRBJ2-7 TRBV9 ASSVQGDGYEQY
TRBJ1-4 TRBV7-9 ASSYRGGGGGNEKLF
TRBJ2-1 TRBV11-3 ASTSIGQGGNNEQF
TRBJ2-7 TRBV9 ASSASLAGTSKAEQY
TRBJ1-3 TRBV19 ASQGAGNTIY
TRBJ1-1 TRBV5-4 ASSWEGGKGVRAF
TRBJ1-3 TRBV4-2 ASSPQGWSRDRNTIY
TRBJ2-3 TRBV9 ASSVVAAGGIHTQY
TRBJ1-1 TRBV7-9 ASSPPGQQGNTEAF
TRBJ1-2 TRBV28 ASSFSQGAIGYT
TRBJ2-4 TRBV5-1 ASSLGLAGFGNIQY
TRBJ1-4 TRBV11-2 ASSLVGTGGEKLF
TRBJ2-3 TRBV7-9 ASSATGTSGRGSTDTQY
TRBJ1-5 TRBV5-8 ASSLRGQPQH
TRBJ1-2 TRBV6-1 ASRDRERFYGYT
TRBJ2-1 TRBV6-1 ASSEPRGGVVNEQF
TRBJ2-5 TRBV7-8 ASRGTSGNAKTQY
TRBJ1-1 TRBV5-1 ASSLEGQGRVNTEAF
TRBJ1-5 TRBV21-1 ASSKGQGDNQPQH
TRBJ1-1 TRBV29-1 SVDGGGGTEAF
TRBJ1-1 TRBV7-9 ASSSQGNTEAF
TRBJ2-7 TRBV9 ASSPGQDPYEQY
TRBJ2-1 TRBV10-2 ASTPDRAYNEQF
TRBJ2-7 TRBV25-1 ASSEEYDSYEQY
TRBJ1-2 TRBV27 ASSPPGQGFNYGYT
TRBJ2-1 TRBV5-1 ASRRQGNEQF
TRBJ2-7 TRBV7-2 ASRLSGTTRYEQY
TRBJ2-3 TRBV7-6 ASSGSGGGRDTQY
TRBJ2-1 TRBV6-5 ASSPPRATYNEQF
TRBJ2-3 TRBV6-4 ASSDYLTDTQY
TRBJ1-4 TRBV7-9 ASSPSSEKLF
TRBJ2-7 TRBV5-6 ASSRSYEQY